This record looks at one T cell receptor (beta chain) sequence and its context. The antigen is unknown. This record comes from a study of T cell responses to AZD1222 COVID-19 vaccine. Data came from immunoSEQ multiplex PCR; TCRdb stores just in-frame clones and leaves some out. In the table there are around 71,000 clones, over 70% of which are singletons. Study conclusions and caveats: Among those given AZD1222, only 6 or 7 were seropositive at baseline. Increases in Spike-specific TCR breadth and depth were seen after two AZD1222 doses. Targeting of unmutated variant regions was reportedly seen in nearly half of spike-specific TCRs.

V shed 0 bases and J 7 bases; nucleotides not matched to a gene: 3. The CDR3 runs 15 residues. Germline CDR1 is MRHNA and CDR2 is SNTAGT. This sequence was found in an adult who received the AZD1222 COVID-19 vaccine. Sequences were derived from peripheral blood, sampled 28 days after the second AZD1222 dose. This sequence joins TRBV6-4 and TRBJ2-1; 10 bases are shared with TRBD2. This chain's CDR3 is CASSDSGTSANEQFF. Written as DNA, the CDR3 is TGTGCCAGCAGTGACTCGGGGACTAGCGCAAATGAGCAGTTCTTC.